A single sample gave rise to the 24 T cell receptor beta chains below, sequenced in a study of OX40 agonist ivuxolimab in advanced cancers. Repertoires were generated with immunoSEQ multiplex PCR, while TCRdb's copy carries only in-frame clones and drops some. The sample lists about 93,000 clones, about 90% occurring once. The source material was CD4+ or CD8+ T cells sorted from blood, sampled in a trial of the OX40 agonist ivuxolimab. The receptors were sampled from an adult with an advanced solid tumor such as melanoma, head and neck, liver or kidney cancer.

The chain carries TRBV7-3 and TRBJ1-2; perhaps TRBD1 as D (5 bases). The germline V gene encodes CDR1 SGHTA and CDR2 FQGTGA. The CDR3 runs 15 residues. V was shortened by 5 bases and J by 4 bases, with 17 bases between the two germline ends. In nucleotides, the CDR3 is TGTGCCAGCAGCCTTGGCTCGGGGACCTCCTATGGCTACACCTTC. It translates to CASSLGSGTSYGYTF.

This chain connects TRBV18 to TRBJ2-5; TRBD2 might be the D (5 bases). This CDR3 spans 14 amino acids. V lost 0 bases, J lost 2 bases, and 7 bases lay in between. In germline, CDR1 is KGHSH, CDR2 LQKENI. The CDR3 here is CASSPPSAQETQYF. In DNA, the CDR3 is TGTGCCAGCTCACCACCTAGCGCGCAAGAGACCCAGTACTTC.

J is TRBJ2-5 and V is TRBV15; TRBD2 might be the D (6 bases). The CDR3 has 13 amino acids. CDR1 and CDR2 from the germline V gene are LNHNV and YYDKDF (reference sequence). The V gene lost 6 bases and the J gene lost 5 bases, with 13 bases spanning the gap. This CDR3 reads CATRRGVVETQYF. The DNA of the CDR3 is TGTGCCACCAGGCGGGGTGTCGTGGAGACCCAGTACTTC.

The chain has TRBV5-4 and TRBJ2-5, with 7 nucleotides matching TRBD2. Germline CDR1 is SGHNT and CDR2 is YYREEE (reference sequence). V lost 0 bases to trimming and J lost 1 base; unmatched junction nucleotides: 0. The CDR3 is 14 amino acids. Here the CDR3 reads CASSLGTSQETQYF. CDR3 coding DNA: TGTGCCAGCAGCTTGGGGACTAGCCAAGAGACCCAGTACTTC.

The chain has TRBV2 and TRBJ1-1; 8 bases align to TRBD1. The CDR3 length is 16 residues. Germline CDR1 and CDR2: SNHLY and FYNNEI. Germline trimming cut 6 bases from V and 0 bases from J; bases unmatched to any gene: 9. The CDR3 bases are TGTGCCAGCAGCTCTCGACAGGGGTTGGTGAACACTGAAGCTTTCTTT. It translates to CASSSRQGLVNTEAFF.

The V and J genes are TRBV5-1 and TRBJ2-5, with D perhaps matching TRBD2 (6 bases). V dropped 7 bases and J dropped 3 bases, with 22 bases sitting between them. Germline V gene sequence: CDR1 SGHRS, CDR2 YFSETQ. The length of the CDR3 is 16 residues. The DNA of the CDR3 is TGCGCCAGCTCCCAGGGAGCGGGCCTTGGGAAAGAGACCCAGTACTTC. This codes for CASSQGAGLGKETQYF.

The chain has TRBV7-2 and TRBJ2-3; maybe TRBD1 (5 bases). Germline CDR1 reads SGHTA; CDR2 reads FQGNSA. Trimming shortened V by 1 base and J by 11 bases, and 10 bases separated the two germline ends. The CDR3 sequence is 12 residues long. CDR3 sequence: CASSLVGREQYF. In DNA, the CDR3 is TGTGCCAGCAGCTTAGTAGGCAGGGAGCAGTATTTT.

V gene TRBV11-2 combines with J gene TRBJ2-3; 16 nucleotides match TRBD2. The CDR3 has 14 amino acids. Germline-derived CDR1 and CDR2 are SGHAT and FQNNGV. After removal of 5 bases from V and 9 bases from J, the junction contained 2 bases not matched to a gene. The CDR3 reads CASSTGLAGGTQYF. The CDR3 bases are TGTGCCAGCAGCACGGGACTAGCGGGGGGGACGCAGTATTTT.

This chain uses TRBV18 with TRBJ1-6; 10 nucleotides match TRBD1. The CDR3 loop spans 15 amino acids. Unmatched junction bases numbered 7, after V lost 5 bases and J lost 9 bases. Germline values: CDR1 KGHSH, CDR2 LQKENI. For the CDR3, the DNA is TGTGCCAGCTCATCCCAGACAGGGGGCGGTTCACCCCTCCACTTT. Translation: CASSSQTGGGSPLHF.

The CDR3 loop reads CASSSLAGGLDTQYF. The CDR3 region has the DNA TGTGCCAGCAGCTCCTTAGCGGGAGGGCTCGATACGCAGTATTTT. The chain links TRBV7-9 to TRBJ2-3, with 11 bases identical to TRBD2. The junction had 6 bases not matched to a gene; V was cut back by 4 bases and J by 6 bases. The germline gives CDR1 SEHNR, CDR2 FQNEAQ (reference sequence). This CDR3 region has 15 residues.

CDR3 coding DNA: TGTGCCAGCAGTCCCAGAATCTCTAGCACAGATACGCAGTATTTT. Translated, it gives CASSPRISSTDTQYF. The chain couples TRBV27 to TRBJ2-3, with D unclear. V dropped 5 bases and J dropped 0 bases, with 12 bases sitting between them. Germline V CDR1 and CDR2: MNHEY, SMNVEV (reference sequence). This CDR3 contains 15 residues.

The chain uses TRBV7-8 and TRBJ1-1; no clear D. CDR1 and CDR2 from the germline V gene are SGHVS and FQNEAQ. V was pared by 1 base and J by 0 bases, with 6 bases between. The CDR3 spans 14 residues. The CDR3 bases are TGTGCCAGCAGCTTAGGAGTTATGAACACTGAAGCTTTCTTT. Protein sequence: CASSLGVMNTEAFF.

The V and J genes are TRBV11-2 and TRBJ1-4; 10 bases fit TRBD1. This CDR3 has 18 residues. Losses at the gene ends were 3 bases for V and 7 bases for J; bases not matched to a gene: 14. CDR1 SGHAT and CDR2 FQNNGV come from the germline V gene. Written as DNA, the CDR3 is TGTGCCAGCAGCTTGCCTCTCGGAGGGACAGGGGCGGGTGAAAAACTGTTTTTT. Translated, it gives CASSLPLGGTGAGEKLFF.

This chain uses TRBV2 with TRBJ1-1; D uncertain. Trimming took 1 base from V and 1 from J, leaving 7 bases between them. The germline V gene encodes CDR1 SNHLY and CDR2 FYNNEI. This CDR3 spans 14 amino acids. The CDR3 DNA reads TGTGCCAGCAGTGAAGTCAGCCCGAACACTGAAGCTTTCTTT. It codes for CASSEVSPNTEAFF.

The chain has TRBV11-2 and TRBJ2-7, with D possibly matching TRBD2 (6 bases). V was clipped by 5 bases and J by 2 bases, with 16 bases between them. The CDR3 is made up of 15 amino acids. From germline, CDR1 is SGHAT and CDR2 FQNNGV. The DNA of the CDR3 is TGTGCCAGCAGCCCCCGCGGGGCGGCAACCTACGAGCAGTACTTC. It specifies CASSPRGAATYEQYF.

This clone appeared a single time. The CDR3 DNA is TGTGCCAGCTCACCGCCGGGAGCTAACTATGGCTACACCTTC. It translates to CASSPPGANYGYTF. The chain carries TRBV18 and TRBJ1-2; D remains ambiguous. Trimming removed 3 bases from V and 0 bases from J, with 8 bases in between. The CDR3 runs 14 residues. The germline V gene encodes CDR1 KGHSH and CDR2 LQKENI.

The CDR3 reads CASSYPTGGVYEAFF. DNA for the CDR3: TGTGCCAGCAGTTACCCCACAGGGGGCGTTTATGAAGCTTTCTTT. V gene TRBV6-5 combines with J gene TRBJ1-1; 9 nucleotides align to TRBD1. Germline CDR1 reads MNHEY; CDR2 reads SVGAGI. J gave up 7 bases and V 2 bases, and 8 bases lay outside the gene matches. The CDR3 has 15 amino acids.

In nucleotides, the CDR3 is TGCGCCAGCAGCACGCTCGGACAGGACTCCTACGAGCAGTACTTC. It codes for CASSTLGQDSYEQYF. This chain connects TRBV5-1 to TRBJ2-7; the match to TRBD1 covers 7 bases. The germline CDR1 and CDR2 sequences are SGHRS and YFSETQ. This CDR3 comprises 15 residues. V gave up 4 bases and J gave up 0 bases; unmatched junction bases: 7.

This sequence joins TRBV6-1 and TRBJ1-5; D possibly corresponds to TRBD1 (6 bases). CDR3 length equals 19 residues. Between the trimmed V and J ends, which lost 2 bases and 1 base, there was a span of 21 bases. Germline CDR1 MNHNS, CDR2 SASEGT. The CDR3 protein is CASSERSGGAEVSNQPQHF. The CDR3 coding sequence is TGTGCCAGCAGTGAACGGTCGGGGGGGGCCGAGGTGAGCAATCAGCCCCAGCATTTT.

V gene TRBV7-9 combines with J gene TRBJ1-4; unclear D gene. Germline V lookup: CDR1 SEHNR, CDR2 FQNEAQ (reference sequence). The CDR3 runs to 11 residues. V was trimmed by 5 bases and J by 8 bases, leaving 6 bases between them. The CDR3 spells CASSVGEKLFF. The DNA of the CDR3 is TGTGCCAGCAGCGTGGGGGAAAAACTGTTTTTT.

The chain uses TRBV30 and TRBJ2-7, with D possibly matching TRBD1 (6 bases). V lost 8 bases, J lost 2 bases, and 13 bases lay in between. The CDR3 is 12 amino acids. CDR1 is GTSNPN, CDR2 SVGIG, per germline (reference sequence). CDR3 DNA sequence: TGTGCCGTCAACAGGGCCACCTACGAGCAGTACTTC. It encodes CAVNRATYEQYF.

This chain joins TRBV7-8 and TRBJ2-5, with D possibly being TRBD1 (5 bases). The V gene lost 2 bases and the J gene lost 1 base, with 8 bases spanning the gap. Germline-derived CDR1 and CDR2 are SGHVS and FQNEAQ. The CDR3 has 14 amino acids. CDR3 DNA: TGTGCCAGCAGCTTAAGGGGATCCCAAGAGACCCAGTACTTC. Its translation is CASSLRGSQETQYF.

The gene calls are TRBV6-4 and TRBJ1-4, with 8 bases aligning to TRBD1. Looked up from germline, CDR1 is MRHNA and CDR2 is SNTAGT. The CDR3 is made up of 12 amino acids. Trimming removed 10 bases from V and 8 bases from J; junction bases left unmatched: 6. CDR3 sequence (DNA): TGTGCCACGGGGGGGACAGGCGAAAAACTGTTTTTT. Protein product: CATGGTGEKLFF.

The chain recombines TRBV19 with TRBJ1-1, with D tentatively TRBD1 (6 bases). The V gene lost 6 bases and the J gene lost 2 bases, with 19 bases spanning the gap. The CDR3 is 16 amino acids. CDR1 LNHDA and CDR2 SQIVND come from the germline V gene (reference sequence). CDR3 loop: CASRTPGGARNTEAFF. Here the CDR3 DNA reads TGTGCCAGTAGGACCCCTGGGGGGGCGCGTAACACTGAAGCTTTCTTT.